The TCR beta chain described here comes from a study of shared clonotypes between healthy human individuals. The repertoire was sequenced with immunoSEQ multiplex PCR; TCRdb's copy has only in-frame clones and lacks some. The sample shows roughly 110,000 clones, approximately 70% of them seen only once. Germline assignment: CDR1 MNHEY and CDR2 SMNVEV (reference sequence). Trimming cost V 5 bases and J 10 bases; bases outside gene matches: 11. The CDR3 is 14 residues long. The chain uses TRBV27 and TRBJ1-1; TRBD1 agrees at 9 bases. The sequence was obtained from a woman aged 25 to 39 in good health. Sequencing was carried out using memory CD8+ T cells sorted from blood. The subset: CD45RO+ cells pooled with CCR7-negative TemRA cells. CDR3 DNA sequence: TGTGCCAGCAGTCTACATGGGGACAGGGTGGGAGCTTTCTTT. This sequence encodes CASSLHGDRVGAFF.